These 26 T cell receptor beta chains were all obtained from the same sample, sequenced in a study of shared clonotypes between healthy human individuals (dated by TCRdb to 2020 to 2022). Library preparation employed the immunoSEQ multiplex PCR assay. TCRdb holds this immuneACCESS table with in-frame rearrangements only. Some clones are missing; in checked studies, unresolved V genes explain under half, and the rest has no known cause. The table for this sample lists some 630,000 clones; roughly 70% of them were counted only once. The ten largest clones add up to approximately 2% of the sample. The sequenced sample consisted of memory CD4+ T cells sorted from blood. The sample's cell subset or site label, in plain terms: CD45RA-negative fraction. The receptors were sampled from a woman aged 30 to 39 in good health.

This chain uses TRBV4-1 with TRBJ1-5; unclear D gene. The V and J ends lost 3 bases and 5 bases respectively, with 17 bases between them. The germline gives CDR1 MGHRA, CDR2 YSYEKL. This CDR3 is built from 16 residues. The CDR3 region is CASSHPGKGRDQPQHF. CDR3 nucleotides: TGCGCCAGCAGCCATCCCGGGAAAGGCCGGGATCAGCCCCAGCATTTT.

The chain employs TRBV27 and TRBJ1-4; D not resolved. This CDR3 is built from 16 residues. Trimming cost V 5 bases and J 0 bases, with 13 bases left between them. Per germline, CDR1 MNHEY and CDR2 SMNVEV (reference sequence). The CDR3 reads CASSPGWASTNEKLFF. The CDR3 nucleotides are TGTGCCAGCAGTCCCGGTTGGGCCTCAACTAATGAAAAACTGTTTTTT. Full variable domain (outside the CDR3, taken from reference TRBV27 and TRBJ1-4): EAQVTQNPRYLITVTGKKLTVTCSQNMNHEYMSWYRQDPGLGLRQIYYSMNVEVTDKGDVPEGYKVSRKEKRNFPLILESPSPNQTSLYFCASSPGWASTNEKLFFGSGTQLSVL.

This chain uses TRBV10-2 with TRBJ1-1; TRBD1 matches 7 bases. The CDR3 extends over 14 amino acids. Germline loops: CDR1 WSHSY, CDR2 SAAADI. Trimming cost V 6 bases and J 4 bases; bases outside gene matches: 8. CDR3 DNA: TGCGCCAGCAGCGAACAGGGGCGCGGCACTGAAGCTTTCTTT. It translates to CASSEQGRGTEAFF.

The chain carries TRBV28 and TRBJ1-2; tentatively, D is TRBD1 (6 bases). The germline V gene has CDR1 MDHEN and CDR2 SYDVKM. Trimming removed 7 bases from V and 3 bases from J, with 18 bases in between. The CDR3 consists of 15 residues. Written as DNA, the CDR3 is TGTGCCAGCACCGGAGGGGCAGGGGATCACTATGGCTACACCTTC. Protein sequence: CASTGGAGDHYGYTF.

The rearrangement uses TRBV30 and TRBJ2-2, with D hard to call. V lost 0 bases and J 6 bases, leaving 8 bases between the germline ends. CDR1 and CDR2 from the germline V gene are GTSNPN and SVGIG (reference sequence). There are 13 residues in the CDR3. The CDR3, as DNA: TGTGCCTGGAGTGTGGATGGGGCCGGGGAGCTGTTTTTT. Protein: CAWSVDGAGELFF. The full variable domain, in which reference TRBV30 and TRBJ2-2 provide the parts outside the CDR3, is SQTIHQWPATLVQPVGSPLSLECTVEGTSNPNLYWYRQAAGRGLQLLFYSVGIGQISSEVPQNLSASRPQDRQFILSSKKLLLSDSGFYLCAWSVDGAGELFFGEGSRLTVL.

V usage is TRBV5-7 and J usage is TRBJ2-1; TRBD2 might be the D (6 bases). TRBV5-7 has ORF status, its function being uncertain. The CDR3 spans 18 residues. Trimming left V 0 bases short and J 8 bases short, with 24 bases between. The CDR3, as DNA: TGTGCCAGCAGCTTGGAATATGGTACGGGAGTATTCGGGGATGAGCAGTTCTTC. This sequence encodes CASSLEYGTGVFGDEQFF.

The chain is built from TRBV25-1 and TRBJ2-3; no firm D call. Germline CDR1 reads MGHDK; CDR2 reads SYGVNS. Deletions cut 0 bases from V and 5 bases from J, with 12 bases between. There are 15 residues in the CDR3. The CDR3 protein is CASSEYELTKDTQYF. CDR3 nucleotide sequence: TGTGCCAGCAGTGAATATGAACTGACCAAAGATACGCAGTATTTT.

The rearrangement uses TRBV7-9 and TRBJ2-5; 10 nucleotides agree with TRBD1. Trimming took 5 bases from V and 4 from J; bases not matched to a gene: 4. Germline assignment: CDR1 SEHNR and CDR2 FQNEAQ (reference sequence). CDR3 length: 14 amino acids. For the CDR3, the DNA is TGTGCCAGCAGCCCTAGGACAGGGGGAGAGACCCAGTACTTC. Encoded protein: CASSPRTGGETQYF. The whole variable domain, remainder taken from reference TRBV7-9 and TRBJ2-5, is DTGVSQNPRHKITKRGQNVTFRCDPISEHNRLYWYRQTLGQGPEFLTYFQNEAQLEKSRLLSDRFSAERPKGSFSTLEIQRTEQGDSAMYLCASSPRTGGETQYFGPGTRLLVL.

The rearrangement uses TRBV7-9 and TRBJ1-1; D remains unclear. Trimming removed 8 bases from V and 2 bases from J, with 12 bases in between. Germline-derived CDR1 and CDR2 are SEHNR and FQNEAQ (reference sequence). The CDR3 loop spans 13 amino acids. The chain's CDR3 is CASGQELNTEAFF. For the CDR3, the DNA is TGTGCCAGCGGCCAGGAGTTAAACACTGAAGCTTTCTTT.

The CDR3 is CASSQILDPRTQYF. The CDR3 coding sequence is TGCGCCAGCAGCCAGATCCTCGACCCGAGGACCCAGTACTTC. The chain carries TRBV4-1 and TRBJ2-5; D is unclear. CDR3 length: 14 amino acids. The V and J ends lost 3 bases and 7 bases respectively, with 15 bases between them. Germline-derived CDR1 and CDR2 are MGHRA and YSYEKL.

This rearrangement joins TRBV28 to TRBJ1-5, with D perhaps TRBD1 (5 bases). Trimming took off 5 bases at V and 1 base at J, with 12 bases between the two ends. CDR3 length: 15 amino acids. Per the germline V gene, CDR1 is MDHEN and CDR2 is SYDVKM. DNA of the CDR3: TGTGCCAGCAGTCTCTACTCAGGGAGCAATCAGCCCCAGCATTTT. Amino acid sequence: CASSLYSGSNQPQHF.

The rearrangement links TRBV18 to TRBJ1-2; D unclear. This CDR3 comprises 15 residues. V was cut by 2 bases and J by 0 bases, with 10 bases left in between. The germline V gene encodes CDR1 KGHSH and CDR2 LQKENI. The CDR3 region is CASSPSRGTNYGYTF. CDR3 sequence (DNA): TGTGCCAGCTCACCATCGAGAGGGACTAACTATGGCTACACCTTC. Drawing the rest from reference TRBV18 and TRBJ1-2, the complete variable domain is NAGVMQNPRHLVRRRGQEARLRCSPMKGHSHVYWYRQLPEEGLKFMVYLQKENIIDESGMPKERFSAEFPKEGPSILRIQQVVRGDSAAYFCASSPSRGTNYGYTFGSGTRLTVV.

The rearrangement links TRBV5-1 to TRBJ2-7, with 8 nucleotides matching TRBD1. Germline lookup yields CDR1 SGHRS and CDR2 YFSETQ. Losses at the gene ends were 0 bases for V and 5 bases for J; bases not matched to a gene: 10. CDR3 length: 16 amino acids. CDR3 nucleotide sequence: TGCGCCAGCAGCTTGGGGCCGATGACAGGGGATCACGAGCAGTACTTC. Amino acids: CASSLGPMTGDHEQYF.

This chain connects TRBV6-5 to TRBJ2-7; 7 positions match TRBD1. Germline V gene sequence: CDR1 MNHEY, CDR2 SVGAGI. The CDR3 totals 16 residues. V gave up 0 bases and J gave up 9 bases; unmatched junction bases: 14. CDR3 DNA sequence: TGTGCCAGCAGTTACTCCGGGACAGAATCCCTACGTGGGCAGTACTTC. Translation: CASSYSGTESLRGQYF.

The chain is built from TRBV10-3 and TRBJ2-7, with 11 bases aligning to TRBD2. Germline V gives CDR1 ENHRY, CDR2 SYGVKD. V lost 6 bases and J lost 3; bases outside the gene matches: 4. This CDR3 is built from 14 residues. The DNA of the CDR3 is TGTGCCATCAGACTAGCGGGAGTTGACTACGAGCAGTACTTC. This encodes CAIRLAGVDYEQYF.

The sample holds one count of this clone. The rearrangement joins TRBV7-9 to TRBJ1-1; D gene uncertain. V was trimmed by 6 bases and J by 5 bases, leaving 16 bases between them. This CDR3 is 14 amino acids long. Germline V CDR1 and CDR2: SEHNR, FQNEAQ (reference sequence). DNA of the CDR3: TGTGCCAGCAGTGGTCGTGGGAGAAAAACTGAAGCTTTCTTT. It encodes CASSGRGRKTEAFF.

This chain uses TRBV19 with TRBJ1-4; D gene unclear. In germline, CDR1 is LNHDA, CDR2 SQIVND (reference sequence). Trimming pared 5 bases from V and 5 bases from J, leaving 15 bases between. The CDR3 is 15 amino acids. CDR3 nucleotide sequence: TGTGCCAGTAGTCGGACCTGGACTGTCAATGAAAAACTGTTTTTT. It specifies CASSRTWTVNEKLFF.

The genes are TRBV13 and TRBJ1-1; 7 bases map to TRBD1. Unmatched junction bases numbered 8, after V lost 0 bases and J lost 13 bases. This CDR3 spans 13 amino acids. Germline V gene lookup returns CDR1 PRHDT and CDR2 FYEKMQ (reference sequence). The CDR3 DNA follows: TGTGCCAGCAGCTTAGGCTGGGGGACAGATGTTTTCTTT. Protein sequence: CASSLGWGTDVFF.

With respect to this clone: Other nucleotide sequences from this sample produce the same CDR3. V usage is TRBV27 and J usage is TRBJ2-5; 8 bases agree with TRBD2. The V and J ends lost 2 bases and 4 bases, in that order; junction bases with no gene match: 3. Germline V CDR1 and CDR2: MNHEY, SMNVEV (reference sequence). The CDR3 totals 14 residues. This chain's CDR3 is CASSLSGSPETQYF. CDR3 DNA sequence: TGTGCCAGCAGTTTAAGCGGGAGCCCAGAGACCCAGTACTTC.

This clone appeared once. The chain recombines TRBV7-9 with TRBJ1-4, with 7 bases lining up with TRBD1. V lost 0 bases to trimming and J lost 7 bases; unmatched junction nucleotides: 5. Germline V gene data show CDR1 as SEHNR and CDR2 as FQNEAQ (reference sequence). This CDR3 has 15 residues. The CDR3: CASSLAGTVFEKLFF. CDR3 in DNA: TGTGCCAGCAGCTTAGCCGGGACAGTATTTGAAAAACTGTTTTTT. Full variable domain (outside the CDR3, taken from reference TRBV7-9 and TRBJ1-4): DTGVSQNPRHKITKRGQNVTFRCDPISEHNRLYWYRQTLGQGPEFLTYFQNEAQLEKSRLLSDRFSAERPKGSFSTLEIQRTEQGDSAMYLCASSLAGTVFEKLFFGSGTQLSVL.

The V call is TRBV6-5, the J call TRBJ2-1; D gene unclear. The V end lost 0 bases, the J end lost 4 bases, and 7 bases lay between the germline ends. The V gene's germline CDR1 is MNHEY and CDR2 SVGAGI. CDR3 length equals 14 residues. This chain's CDR3 is CASSYSYEYNEQFF. The CDR3 region has the DNA TGTGCCAGCAGTTACTCGTACGAATACAATGAGCAGTTCTTC.

Remarks on this clone: Other DNA sequences in the same sample also yield this CDR3. The chain couples TRBV5-1 to TRBJ2-3, with 8 bases aligning to TRBD1. Germline V CDR1 and CDR2: SGHRS, YFSETQ. V gave up 2 bases and J gave up 3 bases; unmatched junction bases: 5. The CDR3 consists of 15 residues. CDR3: CASSFGTGETDTQYF. The DNA of the CDR3 is TGCGCCAGCAGCTTCGGGACAGGAGAGACAGATACGCAGTATTTT.

This clone turned up a few times. The chain carries TRBV11-3 and TRBJ2-1; 7 positions match TRBD1. The CDR3 consists of 16 residues. Germline CDR1 is SGHNT and CDR2 is YENEEA. Losses at the gene ends were 0 bases for V and 2 bases for J; bases not matched to a gene: 4. The CDR3 loop reads CASSLEGTVTYNEQFF. DNA for the CDR3: TGTGCCAGCAGCTTAGAGGGGACAGTAACCTACAATGAGCAGTTCTTC.

Turning to this clone: Other DNA sequences in this sample translate to the same CDR3. This chain connects TRBV6-5 to TRBJ2-7; 12 nucleotides align to TRBD2. The CDR3 is 15 residues long. V was pared by 6 bases and J by 0 bases, with 3 bases of the junction left unmatched. Germline loops: CDR1 MNHEY, CDR2 SVGAGI. CDR3 region: CASSSLAGGSYEQYF. CDR3 coding DNA: TGTGCCAGCAGCTCACTAGCGGGAGGCTCCTACGAGCAGTACTTC.

V usage is TRBV5-4 and J usage is TRBJ2-6; the D call may be TRBD1 or TRBD2 (6 bases each). The germline gives CDR1 SGHNT, CDR2 YYREEE (reference sequence). V gave up 4 bases and J gave up 4 bases, with 15 bases separating them. This CDR3 comprises 16 residues. The CDR3 region is CASSLLGGSGANVLTF. The CDR3 bases are TGTGCCAGCAGCCTATTAGGGGGGTCCGGGGCCAACGTCCTGACTTTC. Full variable domain (rest looked up from reference TRBV5-4 and TRBJ2-6): ETGVTQSPTHLIKTRGQQVTLRCSSQSGHNTVSWYQQALGQGPQFIFQYYREEENGRGNFPPRFSGLQFPNYSSELNVNALELDDSALYLCASSLLGGSGANVLTFGAGSRLTVL.

The rearrangement uses TRBV19 and TRBJ1-1; 9 bases align to TRBD1. Losses at the gene ends were 4 bases for V and 5 bases for J; bases not matched to a gene: 14. This CDR3 spans 17 amino acids. CDR1 is LNHDA, CDR2 SQIVND, per germline (reference sequence). As DNA, the CDR3 is TGTGCCAGTAGTACGCGAAACCCGGGACAGGGCAAGACTGAAGCTTTCTTT. Translating gives CASSTRNPGQGKTEAFF.